What follows are 30 T cell receptor beta chains derived from one specimen sequenced in a study of T cells in Graves' hyperthyroidism and ophthalmopathy. RNA transcripts provided the source from which TCR beta CDR3 regions were amplified. First-round RT-PCR targeting the TCR CDR3 was performed with the HTBI primer set. Using its own MiXCR run on the multiplex PCR reads, TCRdb lists one record per CDR3 protein. The data hold hundreds of thousands of distinct CDR3 sequences, with 35% to 45% observed a single time. Sequencing was carried out using blood. All receptors derive from a man between 18 and 29 years old with Graves' hyperthyroidism.

This clonotype was picked up a small number of times. This rearrangement joins TRBV24-1 to TRBJ1-5, with D perhaps matching TRBD1 (5 bases). From germline, CDR1 is KGHDR and CDR2 SFDVKD. V was clipped by 1 base and J by 0 bases, with 9 bases between them. The CDR3 runs to 16 residues. Here the CDR3 DNA reads TGTGCCACCAGTGATTTTCCGGGGGATAGCAATCAGCCCCAGCATTTT. Its protein is CATSDFPGDSNQPQHF.

The rearrangement links TRBV7-9 to TRBJ2-5, with D possibly matching TRBD1 (5 bases). CDR3 length: 13 residues. Germline CDR1 is SEHNR and CDR2 is FQNEAQ (reference sequence). Deletions cut 5 bases from V and 2 bases from J, with 9 bases between. The CDR3 reads CASSQNRQETQYF. The CDR3 bases are TGTGCCAGCAGCCAAAACAGGCAAGAGACCCAGTACTTC.

The V and J genes are TRBV12-3 or TRBV12-4 and TRBJ1-6, with TRBD1 identical over 9 bases. The CDR3 runs 16 residues. Unmatched junction bases numbered 5, after V lost 2 bases and J lost 6 bases. The CDR3 region is CASSLFPGQGNSPLHF. For the CDR3, the DNA is TGTGCCAGCAGTTTATTCCCGGGACAGGGTAATTCACCCCTCCACTTT.

This clonotype was seen a handful of times. The V and J genes are TRBV20-1 and TRBJ2-7, with 8 positions matching TRBD2. Germline values: CDR1 DFQATT, CDR2 SNEGSKA (reference sequence). This CDR3 has 13 amino acids. The ends lost 7 bases at V and 6 bases at J; junction bases unmatched: 11. The chain's CDR3 is CSGILAVSGEQYF. The CDR3 DNA follows: TGCAGTGGCATACTAGCGGTGTCGGGCGAGCAGTACTTC.

CDR3 nucleotide sequence: TGTGCCAGCAGTTACGAGGCTCAGTACGAGCAGTACTTC. It is translated as CASSYEAQYEQYF. The chain has TRBV28 and TRBJ2-7; the D is unclear. Trimming pared 4 bases from V and 4 bases from J, leaving 11 bases between. The CDR3 runs to 13 residues. Germline values: CDR1 MDHEN, CDR2 SYDVKM.

The table lists this clonotype with many counts. The rearrangement links TRBV19 to TRBJ1-5, with 7 positions matching TRBD1. This CDR3 is built from 16 residues. Germline lookup yields CDR1 LNHDA and CDR2 SQIVND (reference sequence). The V segment lost 0 bases and the J segment 6 bases; nucleotides outside the gene matches: 8. DNA for the CDR3: TGTGCCAGTAGTATAGAGGGGCGACAGGGCGGTCAGCCCCAGCATTTT. Encoded protein: CASSIEGRQGGQPQHF.

V and J are TRBV7-2 and TRBJ2-5, with 10 bases lining up with TRBD1. CDR3 length: 15 amino acids. CDR1 SGHTA and CDR2 FQGNSA come from the germline V gene. After removal of 5 bases from V and 5 bases from J, the junction contained 8 bases not matched to a gene. This chain's CDR3 is CASSIGQGGLETQYF. DNA of the CDR3: TGTGCCAGCAGCATAGGACAGGGGGGTTTGGAGACCCAGTACTTC. The whole variable domain, remainder taken from reference TRBV7-2 and TRBJ2-5, is GAGVSQSPSNKVTEKGKDVELRCDPISGHTALYWYRQSLGQGLEFLIYFQGNSAPDKSGLPSDRFSAERTGGSVSTLTIQRTQQEDSAVYLCASSIGQGGLETQYFGPGTRLLVL.

The table lists this clonotype with a few counts. V is TRBV9 and J is TRBJ2-2; TRBD2 agrees at 7 bases. This CDR3 has 16 residues. J was trimmed by 4 bases and V by 4 bases; bases with no gene match: 10. Germline lookup yields CDR1 SGDLS and CDR2 YYNGEE. The CDR3 nucleotides are TGTGCCAGCAGCCCCCCGGGGAGGGAGGGCACCGGGGAGCTGTTTTTT. Translated, it gives CASSPPGREGTGELFF. The variable domain in full, with the rest retrieved from reference TRBV9 and TRBJ2-2, is DSGVTQTPKHLITATGQRVTLRCSPRSGDLSVYWYQQSLDQGLQFLIQYYNGEERAKGNILERFSAQQFPDLHSELNLSSLELGDSALYFCASSPPGREGTGELFFGEGSRLTVL.

The rearrangement joins TRBV9 to TRBJ1-5; 8 bases map to TRBD1. Per germline, CDR1 SGDLS and CDR2 YYNGEE. The CDR3 has 16 residues. Trimming removed 4 bases from V and 1 base from J; junction bases left unmatched: 7. CDR3 region: CASSLDGQGSNQPQHF. DNA for the CDR3: TGTGCCAGCAGCCTCGACGGACAGGGAAGCAATCAGCCCCAGCATTTT.

To note about this clonotype: A read error may explain this, as a much larger clone is one base away. CDR3 region: CSISDGRSGDEQYF. Written as DNA, the CDR3 is TGTTCCATCAGTGACGGCAGGTCGGGGGACGAGCAGTACTTC. The rearrangement uses TRBV10-3 and TRBJ2-7, with D perhaps TRBD2 (6 bases). Germline CDR1 reads ENHRY; CDR2 reads SYGVKD. The CDR3 runs to 14 residues.

This sequence joins TRBV7-9 and TRBJ1-1; TRBD1 aligns across 11 bases. Germline CDR1 and CDR2: SEHNR and FQNEAQ (reference sequence). V lost 2 bases, J lost 3 bases, and 5 bases stayed unmatched. The CDR3 runs to 16 residues. The CDR3 nucleotides read TGTGCCAGCAGCTTATCGTGGACAGGGGGCTACACTGAAGCTTTCTTT. This sequence encodes CASSLSWTGGYTEAFF.

Concerning this clonotype: One junction end disagrees with the germline gene, perhaps due to a read error. The gene calls are TRBV15 and TRBJ1-2; D possibly corresponds to TRBD1 (6 bases). CDR1 is LNHNV, CDR2 YYDKDF, per germline (reference sequence). The CDR3 runs to 14 residues. The CDR3 sequence is CATSGGQTNYGFTF. DNA for the CDR3: TGTGCCACCAGCGGGGGCCAGACTAACTATGGCTTCACCTTC.

In its sample, this clonotype was seen a few times. With a much larger clone just one base away, this may be a read error. The V and J genes are TRBV10-3 and TRBJ2-7; weak D call: TRBD1 (5 bases). Germline CDR1 ENHRY, CDR2 SYGVKD. The V and J ends lost 5 bases and 5 bases respectively, with 7 bases between them. CDR3 length equals 11 residues. The CDR3 is CAISRGHEQYF. The CDR3 coding sequence is TGTGCCATCAGTAGGGGTCACGAGCAGTACTTC.

This clonotype was counted at least ten times. The chain combines TRBV10-3 with TRBJ1-5, with D maybe TRBD1 (5 bases). Germline assignment: CDR1 ENHRY and CDR2 SYGVKD. V shed 2 bases and J shed 9 bases, with 20 bases lying between them. The length of the CDR3 is 16 residues. As DNA, the CDR3 is TGTGCCATCAGTGAGCCGACGGGGGATGCCCCCGGGCCCCAGCATTTT. Translated, it gives CAISEPTGDAPGPQHF.

This clonotype has a handful of counts. The gene calls are TRBV20-1 and TRBJ1-2; D not certain. The CDR3 contains 12 residues. Germline lookup yields CDR1 DFQATT and CDR2 SNEGSKA (reference sequence). V lost 6 bases, J lost 2 bases, and 10 bases lay in between. In DNA form, the CDR3 reads TGCAGTGCCCCAGGAGAGAACTATGGCTACACCTTC. As protein: CSAPGENYGYTF.

On this clonotype itself: A much larger clone sits a single nucleotide away, making a read error possible. The V call is TRBV2, the J call TRBJ1-5, with D maybe TRBD1 (5 bases). CDR1 is SNHLY, CDR2 FYNNEI, per germline. The CDR3 contains 12 residues. CDR3 sequence reads: CVSSGTYQPQHF. The CDR3 DNA reads as TGTGTCAGCAGCGGGACCTATCAGCCCCAGCATTTT.

This clonotype was observed at least ten times. This chain connects TRBV10-3 to TRBJ1-1; unclear D gene. V was trimmed by 4 bases and J by 3 bases, leaving 15 bases between them. Germline V gene lookup returns CDR1 ENHRY and CDR2 SYGVKD. The CDR3 length is 15 residues. The CDR3 nucleotides read TGTGCCATCAGTGGAGCACAGAAAGGGCACACTGAAGCTTTCTTT. Encoded protein: CAISGAQKGHTEAFF.

This clonotype has at least ten counts. The V call is TRBV7-9, the J call TRBJ2-7; possible D gene TRBD1, 6 bases. In germline, CDR1 is SEHNR, CDR2 FQNEAQ (reference sequence). The CDR3 consists of 14 residues. V shed 5 bases and J shed 2 bases, with 13 bases lying between them. CDR3 DNA sequence: TGTGCCAGCAGCCCAGGAGACAGGACCTACGAGCAGTACTTC. Translation gives CASSPGDRTYEQYF.

The sample holds a few counts of this clonotype. The chain carries TRBV15 and TRBJ2-5, with D maybe TRBD2 (7 bases). The CDR3 runs 16 residues. V lost 5 bases to trimming and J lost 4 bases, with 20 bases between them. From germline, CDR1 is LNHNV and CDR2 YYDKDF (reference sequence). The CDR3 is CATSPWGGASGETQYF. CDR3 DNA sequence: TGTGCCACCAGCCCCTGGGGGGGGGCGTCGGGAGAGACCCAGTACTTC.

The sample holds many counts of this clonotype. The chain combines TRBV29-1 with TRBJ1-2; perhaps TRBD1 as D (5 bases). Germline lookup yields CDR1 SQVTM and CDR2 ANQGSEA. With 6 bases removed from V and 0 bases from J, the gap between germline ends came to 14 bases. The CDR3 sequence is 14 residues long. In DNA, the CDR3 is TGCAGCGTCCTTCCGGGACTGTCTAACTATGGCTACACCTTC. It translates to CSVLPGLSNYGYTF.

This clonotype was detected many times. The genes are TRBV29-1 and TRBJ1-4, with D unresolved. This CDR3 spans 14 amino acids. V dropped 1 base and J dropped 0 bases, with 6 bases sitting between them. The germline gives CDR1 SQVTM, CDR2 ANQGSEA. The CDR3 loop is CSVEGVTTNEKLFF. CDR3 coding DNA: TGCAGCGTTGAAGGAGTAACAACTAATGAAAAACTGTTTTTT.

V gene TRBV27 combines with J gene TRBJ1-6; a weak D match, TRBD1 (6 bases). V was cut by 6 bases and J by 9 bases, with 15 bases left in between. The germline V gene has CDR1 MNHEY and CDR2 SMNVEV (reference sequence). The length of the CDR3 is 14 residues. CDR3 loop: CASRAGTGFSPLHF. The CDR3 DNA follows: TGTGCCAGCAGAGCCGGCACAGGGTTTTCACCCCTCCACTTT.

The chain uses TRBV4-2 and TRBJ2-5; D perhaps matches TRBD2 (5 bases). Germline CDR1 LGHNA, CDR2 YNFKEQ. The germline V and J ends were trimmed by 4 bases and 5 bases, with 17 bases remaining between them. The CDR3 extends over 15 amino acids. CDR3 loop: CASSPAGEGGETQYF. For the CDR3, the DNA is TGTGCCAGCAGCCCCGCTGGGGAAGGCGGGGAGACCCAGTACTTC.

Remarks on this clonotype: An end of the junction differs from the germline gene, which may be a read error. The J gene is TRBJ2-5, the V gene TRBV7-4, with D perhaps assigned TRBD1 or TRBD2 (6 bases each). Germline lookup yields CDR1 SGHVT and CDR2 SQSDAQ. This CDR3 spans 14 amino acids. The CDR3 DNA reads as TGCGCCAGCAGCCTCTCGGGGGCCAAAGAGACCCAGTACTTC. Amino acid sequence: CASSLSGAKETQYF. Together with reference TRBV7-4 and TRBJ2-5, the CDR3 gives the full variable domain: GAGVSQSPRYKVAKRGRDVALRCDSISGHVTLYWYRQTLGQGSEVLTYSQSDAQRDKSGRPSGRFSAERPERSVSTLKIQRTEQGDSAVYLCASSLSGAKETQYFGPGTRLLVL.

The gene calls are TRBV2 and TRBJ1-4; D is unresolved. The CDR3 is 14 residues long. V was clipped by 4 bases and J by 3 bases, with 9 bases between them. CDR1 SNHLY and CDR2 FYNNEI come from the germline V gene. CDR3 residues: CASSARGPNEKLFF. In DNA form, the CDR3 reads TGTGCCAGCAGTGCTAGAGGACCTAATGAAAAACTGTTTTTT. The full variable domain, in which reference TRBV2 and TRBJ1-4 provide the parts outside the CDR3, is EPEVTQTPSHQVTQMGQEVILRCVPISNHLYFYWYRQILGQKVEFLVSFYNNEISEKSEIFDDQFSVERPDGSNFTLKIRSTKLEDSAMYFCASSARGPNEKLFFGSGTQLSVL.

This chain links TRBV29-1 with TRBJ1-1; D gene ambiguous. The CDR3 has 13 residues. Trimming stripped 7 bases from V and 7 bases from J, with 19 bases between. Germline assignment: CDR1 SQVTM and CDR2 ANQGSEA. CDR3 nucleotides: TGCAGCGCCCAGACGGGAGATGGGATTGAAGCTTTCTTT. It specifies CSAQTGDGIEAFF.

This clonotype was seen more than once but under ten times. This chain connects TRBV7-2 to TRBJ2-7; 9 bases agree with TRBD2. CDR1 SGHTA and CDR2 FQGNSA come from the germline V gene. Trimming cost V 11 bases and J 0 bases; bases outside gene matches: 8. The CDR3 runs to 14 residues. The DNA for the CDR3 is TGTGCCTCCCGACTAGCGGTGAGCTCCTACGAGCAGTACTTC. Protein sequence: CASRLAVSSYEQYF.

The table lists this clonotype with a few counts. The chain is built from TRBV7-2 and TRBJ2-2, with D possibly being TRBD1 (5 bases). This CDR3 has 14 amino acids. Trimming shortened V by 4 bases and J by 4 bases, and 10 bases separated the two germline ends. Germline V lookup: CDR1 SGHTA, CDR2 FQGNSA. The CDR3: CASSSNRGTGELFF. CDR3 bases: TGTGCCAGCAGCTCTAATAGGGGCACCGGGGAGCTGTTTTTT.

There are many counts of this clonotype. This chain connects TRBV29-1 to TRBJ1-1; maybe TRBD1 (5 bases). The CDR3 covers 14 residues. Germline CDR1 SQVTM, CDR2 ANQGSEA. For the CDR3, the DNA is TGCAGTTCTAACGGGGGAGGAGGGAACACTGAAGCTTTCTTT. Amino acids: CSSNGGGGNTEAFF. Based on the CDR3 plus reference TRBV29-1 and TRBJ1-1, the full variable domain is SAVISQKPSRDICQRGTSLTIQCQVDSQVTMMFWYRQQPGQSLTLIATANQGSEATYESGFVIDKFPISRPNLTFSTLTVSNMSPEDSSIYLCSSNGGGGNTEAFFGQGTRLTVV.

Ten or more counts support this clonotype. Just one base apart from a much larger clone, this may be a read error. The V call is TRBV2, the J call TRBJ2-7, with unresolved D. Between the trimmed V and J ends, which lost 7 bases and 3 bases, there was a span of 4 bases. From germline, CDR1 is SNHLY and CDR2 FYNNEI. The CDR3 has 10 amino acids. CDR3 loop: CASTGYEQYF. DNA for the CDR3: TGTGCCAGCACTGGCTACGAGCAGTACTTC.